This TCR beta chain derives from a study of blood T cell repertoires in COVID-19. As for the study in general: COVID-19 samples, acute and convalescent, were from the United States, Italy and Spain.

Germline V gene sequence: CDR1 SGHRS, CDR2 YFSETQ. The ends were cut back, 0 bases at V and 0 bases at J, with 11 bases in the middle. This CDR3 region has 16 residues. Per the authors' pipeline: Reference gene primer amplification in the assay estimated nucleated cell counts. The data were produced by immunoSEQ multiplex PCR, yet TCRdb's version contains in-frame clones alone and is incomplete. V, J and clone size are those of that table, while D and trimming were read from the DNA. The table shows approximately 190,000 clones, with approximately 81% occurring only once. The source material was peripheral blood. The chain joins TRBV5-1 to TRBJ2-3; D is uncertain. The receptor's source is a human donor in a cohort sampled during active COVID-19. The CDR3 DNA follows: TGCGCCAGCAGCTTGGCCGTAACTTCTAGCACAGATACGCAGTATTTT. Translation gives CASSLAVTSSTDTQYF.